The 4 T cell receptor beta chains below were found in one sample sequenced in a study of beta chain features in type 1 diabetes (dated by TCRdb to the late 2010s). The library relied on the immunoSEQ multiplex PCR assay. The entire amount of isolated RNA was reverse transcribed using the High Capacity cDNA Reverse Transcription Kit, so the sequenced TCRB transcripts were expressed ones. The immuneACCESS repertoire file appears here via TCRdb, limited to in-frame rearrangements. These files lack a portion of the clones; in checked studies, under half of the deficit traces to unresolved V genes, and the cause of the others is not known. In this sample the table shows roughly 500,000 clones, 25% to 35% of which occur a single time. The leading ten clones occupy about 0.065% of the sample. The source material was naive CD4+ T cells from blood. The cell subset or site label for this specimen denotes: true naive CD4+ T cells. These receptors originate from a man aged 18 to 29 in good health.

J is TRBJ2-7 and V is TRBV20-1; D remains unclear. The CDR3 extends over 11 amino acids. Looked up from germline, CDR1 is DFQATT and CDR2 is SNEGSKA (reference sequence). The V and J ends lost 5 bases and 2 bases respectively, with 7 bases between them. CDR3 in amino acids: CSAPKAYEQYF. As DNA, the CDR3 is TGCAGTGCTCCAAAAGCCTACGAGCAGTACTTC.

This clone appeared a few times. V and J are TRBV29-1 and TRBJ2-1, with D possibly matching TRBD2 (6 bases). The CDR3 has 17 amino acids. Germline V gene lookup returns CDR1 SQVTM and CDR2 ANQGSEA. Deletions cut 6 bases from V and 3 bases from J, with 24 bases between. The CDR3, as DNA: TGCAGCGTGTCCGCGGAGTATGGGCAGGGACTCTACAATGAGCAGTTCTTC. Translated, it gives CSVSAEYGQGLYNEQFF.

The V gene is TRBV4-3, the J gene TRBJ2-3, with unresolved D. Germline CDR1 is LGHNA and CDR2 is YSLEER. The V gene lost 1 base and the J gene lost 2 bases, with 7 bases spanning the gap. The CDR3 extends over 14 amino acids. The DNA for the CDR3 is TGCGCCAGCAGCCAAGGAGCGACCACAGATACGCAGTATTTT. Translating it yields CASSQGATTDTQYF.

This clone was counted only a few times. The gene calls are TRBV29-1 and TRBJ1-1; maybe TRBD1 (5 bases). The germline V gene encodes CDR1 SQVTM and CDR2 ANQGSEA. The CDR3 consists of 14 residues. Trimming cost V 4 bases and J 0 bases, with 12 bases left between them. DNA of the CDR3: TGCAGCGTTGTCCATGGGGGGATGAACACTGAAGCTTTCTTT. Protein product: CSVVHGGMNTEAFF.